The clone carrying this T cell receptor beta chain was observed a handful of times. After removal of 2 bases from V and 13 bases from J, the junction contained 6 bases not matched to a gene. The germline V gene has CDR1 SGDLS and CDR2 YYNGEE. The CDR3 runs 14 residues. A J-beta primer mix and a sample-barcoded 5' primer were used in a second PCR of about 6 to 12 cycles. Each CDR3 protein gets one entry after TCRdb re-called the 5' RACE reads with MiXCR. The sample lists approximately 730,000 distinct CDR3 sequences; approximately 43% were seen once. These data come from a study of blood T cells in healthy people across ages.

The clonotype comes from a woman aged 55-69 years in good health. This chain joins TRBV9 and TRBJ2-1; 13 bases fit TRBD2. The sequencing input was blood. The CDR3 DNA follows: TGTGCCAGCAGCGTCGGGACTAGCGGGGCGTTACAGTTCTTC. It translates to CASSVGTSGALQFF.